The source of this T cell receptor (beta chain) is a study of shared clonotypes between healthy human individuals. V lost 3 bases and J lost 0, with 6 bases in between. In germline, CDR1 is SNHLY, CDR2 FYNNEI. The CDR3 has 14 residues. Data came from immunoSEQ multiplex PCR; TCRdb stores just in-frame clones and leaves some out. The sample includes nearly 750,000 clones, 72% of them seen just once. The sample consisted of memory CD4+ T cells sorted from blood. Specified subset: CD45RA-negative fraction. This chain uses TRBV2 with TRBJ1-3; D is undetermined. The source is a woman aged 30 to 39 in good health. CDR3 in amino acids: CASSEGTSGNTIYF. In DNA form, the CDR3 reads TGTGCCAGCAGTGAGGGCACCTCTGGAAACACCATATATTTT.